The T cell receptor beta chain under discussion was sequenced for a study of blood T cell repertoires in COVID-19. Study-wide background: Samples taken during acute and convalescent COVID-19 were collected in the United States, Italy and Spain. PBMCs, B-cell-depleted T cells, or T cells provided the cDNA or gDNA that made up the material.

In the case of this clone: Distinct nucleotide sequences in the sample also encode this CDR3.

As handled by the study authors: Amplification with reference gene primers provided the estimates of nucleated cell counts. Only in-frame clones appear in the TCRdb table, and some are missing; sequencing was by immunoSEQ multiplex PCR. That table gives V, J and clone size, and the DNA gave D and trimming. The sample has about 190,000 clones, around 80% seen once; the top ten hold around 2.8%. The source is a woman of 80 years or more with active or convalescent COVID-19. Sequenced input: peripheral blood.

CDR3 protein: CAWSVQGYEQYF. In DNA, the CDR3 is TGTGCCTGGAGTGTTCAGGGCTACGAGCAGTACTTC. The chain links TRBV30 to TRBJ2-7; weak D call: TRBD1 (5 bases). Trimming took off 0 bases at V and 3 bases at J, with 6 bases between the two ends. This CDR3 has 12 residues. CDR1 is GTSNPN, CDR2 SVGIG, per germline (reference sequence).